This T cell receptor (beta chain) was obtained from a study of CD8 T cells in ankylosing spondylitis. Trimming removed 2 bases from V and 1 base from J; junction bases left unmatched: 9. CDR1 and CDR2 (germline): SGHVS, FQNEAQ. The CDR3 length is 17 residues. Study-level points and caveats: What appeared characteristic of ankylosing spondylitis blood was a TCR beta motif of fewer than ten highly homologous variants. The disease-linked clones had a CD8+ phenotype and low blood frequencies.

This clonotype was seen more than once but under ten times. Its antigen is unidentified. TCRdb independently ran MiXCR on the 5' RACE reads; one entry per CDR3 protein. The sample yields roughly 200,000 distinct CDR3 sequences, about 26% seen once. The receptor was isolated from a male donor with ankylosing spondylitis or in good health (not recorded which). The chain employs TRBV7-8 and TRBJ2-7, with 9 bases that match TRBD2. The source material was blood, either unsorted or a sorted T cell fraction (not recorded which). The CDR3 nucleotides read TGTGCCAGCAGCTTAATTAGCGGGAGTGGGAATTCCTACGAGCAGTACTTC. Protein: CASSLISGSGNSYEQYF.